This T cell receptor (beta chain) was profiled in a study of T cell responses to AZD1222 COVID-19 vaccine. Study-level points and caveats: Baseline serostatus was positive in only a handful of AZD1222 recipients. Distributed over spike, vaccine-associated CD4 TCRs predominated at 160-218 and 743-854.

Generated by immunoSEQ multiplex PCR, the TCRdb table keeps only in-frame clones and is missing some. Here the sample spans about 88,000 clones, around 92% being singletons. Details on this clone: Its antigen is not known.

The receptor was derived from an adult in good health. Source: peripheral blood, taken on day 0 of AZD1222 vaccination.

For the CDR3, the DNA is TGCGCCAGCAGCTTGTCAGCAAGCTCCTACGAGCAGTACTTC. Protein sequence: CASSLSASSYEQYF. The V and J genes are TRBV5-1 and TRBJ2-7; D is ambiguous. Germline V lookup: CDR1 SGHRS, CDR2 YFSETQ. Trimming shortened V by 1 base and J by 0 bases, and 8 bases separated the two germline ends. This CDR3 is built from 14 residues. Filled out from reference TRBV5-1 and TRBJ2-7, the complete variable domain reads KAGVTQTPRYLIKTRGQQVTLSCSPISGHRSVSWYQQTPGQGLQFLFEYFSETQRNKGNFPGRFSGRQFSNSRSEMNVSTLELGDSALYLCASSLSASSYEQYFGPGTRLTVT.